Below are 14 T cell receptor beta chains sequenced from a single sample in a study of regulatory T cells in long-lasting Graves disease. Both iRepertoire HTBI primers and Arm-PCR of CDR3 regions were used to build the TCR beta libraries. TCRdb ran MiXCR on the multiplex PCR reads and lists one entry per CDR3 protein. The sample lists around 480,000 distinct CDR3 sequences; under 20% were seen once. Specified time point: newly diagnosed GD, antithyroid drugs for less than 3 months. TCR sequences were obtained from RNA taken from PBMCs. This sample also belongs to another study, concerning T cells in Graves' hyperthyroidism and ophthalmopathy.

The specimen was peripheral blood mononuclear cells (PBMCs), collected at new diagnosis, from a patient treated with antithyroid drugs. Receptors were obtained from a man aged 40-49 years with Graves disease.

This clonotype was seen at least ten times. The chain employs TRBV6-5 and TRBJ2-7; possible D gene TRBD2, 7 bases. CDR3 length: 15 amino acids. V was cut by 0 bases and J by 0 bases, with 9 bases left in between. Germline V gene sequence: CDR1 MNHEY, CDR2 SVGAGI. CDR3 bases: TGTGCCAGCAGTTACTCAGGGGGGGGCTCCTACGAGCAGTACTTC. This encodes CASSYSGGGSYEQYF.

V and J are TRBV5-1 and TRBJ2-5, with 7 bases aligning to TRBD1. This CDR3 contains 14 residues. CDR1 SGHRS and CDR2 YFSETQ come from the germline V gene. V shed 2 bases, J shed 3 bases, and the junction held 4 bases outside the gene matches. The CDR3 DNA is TGCGCCAGCAGCTTCCTCGACAGGGAAGAGACCCAGTACTTC. Its protein product is CASSFLDREETQYF. The variable domain in full, completed from reference TRBV5-1 and TRBJ2-5, reads KAGVTQTPRYLIKTRGQQVTLSCSPISGHRSVSWYQQTPGQGLQFLFEYFSETQRNKGNFPGRFSGRQFSNSRSEMNVSTLELGDSALYLCASSFLDREETQYFGPGTRLLVL.

This clonotype was detected a few times. The CDR3 spells CASSIPGAPITEAFF. Written as DNA, the CDR3 is TGTGCCAGTAGTATCCCGGGGGCGCCTATCACTGAAGCTTTCTTT. V is TRBV19 and J is TRBJ1-1, with TRBD1 as a possible D gene (6 bases). This CDR3 is 15 amino acids long. Trimming cost V 3 bases and J 4 bases, with 15 bases left between them. Germline V gives CDR1 LNHDA, CDR2 SQIVND (reference sequence).

The V and J genes are TRBV2 and TRBJ2-2; possibly TRBD2 for D (6 bases). Germline-derived CDR1 and CDR2 are SNHLY and FYNNEI. With 5 bases removed from V and 6 bases from J, the gap between germline ends came to 22 bases. CDR3 size: 17 residues. For the CDR3, the DNA is TGTGCCAGCAGTTTCGGGCCCCGCCCTAGCGTAGCCGGGGAGCTGTTTTTT. Protein sequence: CASSFGPRPSVAGELFF.

This chain connects TRBV19 to TRBJ2-3, with D possibly matching TRBD1 (5 bases). Trimming removed 5 bases at V and 4 bases at J, with 16 bases between. The CDR3 has 15 amino acids. Germline loops: CDR1 LNHDA, CDR2 SQIVND (reference sequence). CDR3: CASSPPGSKADTQYF. Written as DNA, the CDR3 is TGTGCCAGTAGTCCTCCAGGGTCGAAGGCAGATACGCAGTATTTT.

This clonotype was counted many times. The chain uses TRBV30 and TRBJ1-2; D unclear. The CDR3 has 14 residues. V lost 0 bases and J 4 bases, leaving 12 bases between the germline ends. Per the germline V gene, CDR1 is GTSNPN and CDR2 is SVGIG (reference sequence). CDR3 in DNA: TGTGCCTGGAGTGTACGGGTAACCGGCTATGGCTACACCTTC. Translation: CAWSVRVTGYGYTF.

The chain couples TRBV28 to TRBJ1-1; maybe TRBD1 (6 bases). Germline V gene lookup returns CDR1 MDHEN and CDR2 SYDVKM. This CDR3 spans 14 amino acids. Between the trimmed V and J ends, which lost 11 bases and 4 bases, there was a span of 20 bases. CDR3 sequence (DNA): TGTGCCGGAAAAGGTGCGGGGGCTGGCACTGAAGCTTTCTTT. Protein: CAGKGAGAGTEAFF.

The rearrangement joins TRBV19 to TRBJ2-5, with D perhaps TRBD1 or TRBD2 (6 bases each). CDR3 length: 15 residues. Germline V gene data show CDR1 as LNHDA and CDR2 as SQIVND (reference sequence). The V end lost 5 bases, the J end lost 2 bases, and 15 bases lay between the germline ends. In DNA form, the CDR3 reads TGTGCCAGTAGTGCCAGTTCGGGGGCACAAGAGACCCAGTACTTC. Protein: CASSASSGAQETQYF.

V usage is TRBV7-9 and J usage is TRBJ1-2; maybe TRBD1 (5 bases). Germline V gene lookup returns CDR1 SEHNR and CDR2 FQNEAQ (reference sequence). This CDR3 region has 15 residues. Between the trimmed V and J ends, which lost 7 bases and 7 bases, there was a span of 22 bases. Here the CDR3 reads CASTLGRVTEGGYTF. The CDR3 DNA reads as TGTGCCAGCACCTTGGGACGGGTTACCGAGGGTGGCTACACCTTC.

The CDR3 protein is CATSTGVTAKNIQYF. The CDR3 nucleotides read TGTGCCACCAGCACCGGGGTTACCGCCAAAAACATTCAGTACTTC. The V gene is TRBV15, the J gene TRBJ2-4, with TRBD2 as a possible D gene (5 bases). The length of the CDR3 is 15 residues. Trimming pared 4 bases from V and 1 base from J, leaving 11 bases between. Per germline, CDR1 LNHNV and CDR2 YYDKDF (reference sequence).

This clonotype was seen ten or more times. The V and J genes are TRBV6-1 and TRBJ1-1; 7 bases match TRBD1. V gave up 8 bases and J gave up 7 bases; unmatched junction bases: 13. The CDR3 runs to 14 residues. Germline CDR1 MNHNS, CDR2 SASEGT. In DNA, the CDR3 is TGTGCCAGCCTGACAGGGCGAGGGGTGAATGAAGCTTTCTTT. Its protein is CASLTGRGVNEAFF.

V usage is TRBV19 and J usage is TRBJ2-1; possibly TRBD2 for D (6 bases). The CDR3 sequence is 13 residues long. Trimming left V 6 bases short and J 9 bases short, with 15 bases between. Germline V lookup: CDR1 LNHDA, CDR2 SQIVND (reference sequence). The DNA of the CDR3 is TGTGCCAGTAGCCAACTGCGGGGTTCTGAGCAGTTCTTC. Protein sequence: CASSQLRGSEQFF.

With regard to this clonotype: A read error likely explains this, since a far larger clone differs by one base. V usage is TRBV12-3 or TRBV12-4 and J usage is TRBJ2-7; D may match TRBD1 or TRBD2 (5 bases each). This CDR3 is 16 amino acids long. The DNA for the CDR3 is TGTGCCAGCAGTCAAATTCGGACCGGGACGGCGGACGAGCGGTACTTC. Its translation: CASSQIRTGTADERYF.

This clonotype was recorded a few times. The chain has TRBV14 and TRBJ2-1, with D unclear. CDR3 size: 14 residues. V shed 0 bases and J shed 9 bases, with 12 bases lying between them. Germline V gene lookup returns CDR1 SGHDN and CDR2 FVKESK. The CDR3 nucleotides read TGTGCCAGCAGCCAAGATCAGGTTTTAGGTGAGCAGTTCTTC. It yields the protein CASSQDQVLGEQFF. The variable domain in full, with the rest retrieved from reference TRBV14 and TRBJ2-1, is EAGVTQFPSHSVIEKGQTVTLRCDPISGHDNLYWYRRVMGKEIKFLLHFVKESKQDESGMPNNRFLAERTGGTYSTLKVQPAELEDSGVYFCASSQDQVLGEQFFGPGTRLTVL.